This TCR beta chain was sequenced in a study of T cell responses to AZD1222 COVID-19 vaccine. Study-level findings and limits: Only 5 or 6 individuals given AZD1222 were seropositive at baseline. Clonal diversity may have been underestimated in mostly white British donors.

The CDR3 sequence is 13 residues long. V was pared by 5 bases and J by 2 bases, with 1 base of the junction left unmatched. The germline gives CDR1 SNHLY, CDR2 FYNNEI. Regarding this clone: Antigen unknown.

Some second doses came at about 4 weeks and others at about 12 weeks; these were pooled. The table came from immunoSEQ multiplex PCR; TCRdb's copy has only in-frame clones and leaves some out. The repertoire includes 90,000 to 130,000 clones, over 85% of them detected once, and roughly 15% sits in the top ten. Specimen: peripheral blood, collected 28 days after the second AZD1222 dose. The J gene is TRBJ2-3, the V gene TRBV2; 7 bases match TRBD2. This TCR came from an adult who received the AZD1222 COVID-19 vaccine. This CDR3 is CASSRDYTDTQYF. The CDR3 nucleotides read TGTGCCAGCAGTAGGGACTACACAGATACGCAGTATTTT.